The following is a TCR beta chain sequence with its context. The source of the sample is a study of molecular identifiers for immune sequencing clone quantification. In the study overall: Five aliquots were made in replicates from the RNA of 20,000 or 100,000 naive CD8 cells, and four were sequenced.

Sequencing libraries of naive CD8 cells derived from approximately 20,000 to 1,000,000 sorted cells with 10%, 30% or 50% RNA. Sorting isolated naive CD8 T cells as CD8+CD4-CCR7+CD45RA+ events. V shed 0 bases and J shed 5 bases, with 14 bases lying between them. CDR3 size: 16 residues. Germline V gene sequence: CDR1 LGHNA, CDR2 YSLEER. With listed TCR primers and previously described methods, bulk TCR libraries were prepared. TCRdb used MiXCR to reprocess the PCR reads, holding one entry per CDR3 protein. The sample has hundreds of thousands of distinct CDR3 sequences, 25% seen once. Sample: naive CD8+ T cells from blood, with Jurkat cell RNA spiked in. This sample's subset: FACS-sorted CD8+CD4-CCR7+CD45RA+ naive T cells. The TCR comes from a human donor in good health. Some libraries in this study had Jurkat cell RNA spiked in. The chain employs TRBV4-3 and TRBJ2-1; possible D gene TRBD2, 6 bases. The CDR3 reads CASSQDLAYTDNEQFF. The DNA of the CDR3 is TGCGCCAGCAGCCAAGATCTAGCGTATACGGACAATGAGCAGTTCTTC.